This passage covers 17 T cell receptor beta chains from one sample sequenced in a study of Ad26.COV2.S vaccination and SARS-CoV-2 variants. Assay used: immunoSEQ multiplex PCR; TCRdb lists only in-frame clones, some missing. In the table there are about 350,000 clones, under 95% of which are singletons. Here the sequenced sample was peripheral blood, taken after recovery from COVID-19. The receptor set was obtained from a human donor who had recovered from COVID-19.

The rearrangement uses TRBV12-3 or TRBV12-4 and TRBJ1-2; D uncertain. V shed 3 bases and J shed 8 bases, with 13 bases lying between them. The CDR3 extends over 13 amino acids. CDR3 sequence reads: CASSLIPIAGYTF. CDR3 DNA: TGTGCCAGCAGTTTGATCCCGATAGCGGGCTACACCTTC.

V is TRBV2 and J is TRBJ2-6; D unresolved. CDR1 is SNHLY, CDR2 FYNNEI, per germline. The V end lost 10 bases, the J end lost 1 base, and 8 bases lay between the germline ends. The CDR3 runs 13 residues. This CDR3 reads CATPLSGANVLTF. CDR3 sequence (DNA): TGTGCCACCCCCTTGTCTGGGGCCAACGTCCTGACTTTC.

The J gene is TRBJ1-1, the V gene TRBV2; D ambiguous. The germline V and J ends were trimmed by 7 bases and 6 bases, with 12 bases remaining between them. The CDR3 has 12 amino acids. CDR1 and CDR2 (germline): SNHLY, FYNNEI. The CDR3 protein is CASIGRDAEAFF. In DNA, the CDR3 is TGTGCCAGCATCGGAAGGGATGCTGAAGCTTTCTTT.

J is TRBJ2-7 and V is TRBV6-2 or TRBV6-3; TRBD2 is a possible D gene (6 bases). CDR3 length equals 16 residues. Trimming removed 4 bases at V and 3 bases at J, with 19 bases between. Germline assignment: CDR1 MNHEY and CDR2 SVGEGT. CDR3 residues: CASSSPVGTFLYEQYF. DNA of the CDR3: TGTGCCAGCAGTTCACCTGTCGGGACTTTCCTCTACGAGCAGTACTTC.

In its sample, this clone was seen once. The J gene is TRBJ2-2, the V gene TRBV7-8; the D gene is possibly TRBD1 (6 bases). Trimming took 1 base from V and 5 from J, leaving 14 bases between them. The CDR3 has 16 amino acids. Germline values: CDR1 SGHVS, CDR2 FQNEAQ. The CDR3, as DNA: TGTGCCAGCAGCTTAGTCGTGAGGGGGAAGACCGGGGAGCTGTTTTTT. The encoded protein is CASSLVVRGKTGELFF.

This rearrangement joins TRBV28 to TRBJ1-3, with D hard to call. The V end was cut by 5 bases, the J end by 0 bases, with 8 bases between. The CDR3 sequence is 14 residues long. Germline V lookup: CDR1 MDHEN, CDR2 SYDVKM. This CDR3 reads CASSRTSSGNTIYF. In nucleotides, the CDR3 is TGTGCCAGCAGTCGGACCAGCTCTGGAAACACCATATATTTT. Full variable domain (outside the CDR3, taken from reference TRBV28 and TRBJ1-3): DVKVTQSSRYLVKRTGEKVFLECVQDMDHENMFWYRQDPGLGLRLIYFSYDVKMKEKGDIPEGYSVSREKKERFSLILESASTNQTSMYLCASSRTSSGNTIYFGEGSWLTVV.

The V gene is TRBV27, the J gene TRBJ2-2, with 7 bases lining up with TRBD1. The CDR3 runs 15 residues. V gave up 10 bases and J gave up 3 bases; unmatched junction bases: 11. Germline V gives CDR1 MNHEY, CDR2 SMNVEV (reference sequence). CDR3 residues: CATSYRGDDTGELFF. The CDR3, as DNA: TGTGCCACGTCATACAGGGGTGACGACACCGGGGAGCTGTTTTTT.

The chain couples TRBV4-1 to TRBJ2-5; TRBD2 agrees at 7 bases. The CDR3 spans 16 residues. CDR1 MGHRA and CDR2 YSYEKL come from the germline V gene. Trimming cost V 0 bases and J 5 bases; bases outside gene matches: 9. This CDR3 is CASSQETGLVGETQYF. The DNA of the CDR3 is TGCGCCAGCAGCCAAGAAACAGGACTAGTCGGCGAGACCCAGTACTTC.

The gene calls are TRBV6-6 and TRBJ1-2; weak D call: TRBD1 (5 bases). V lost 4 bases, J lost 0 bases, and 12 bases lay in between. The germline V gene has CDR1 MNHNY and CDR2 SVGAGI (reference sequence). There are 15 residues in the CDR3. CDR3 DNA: TGTGCCAGCAGTTTGGGGCAGGCCTCTAACTATGGCTACACCTTC. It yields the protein CASSLGQASNYGYTF.

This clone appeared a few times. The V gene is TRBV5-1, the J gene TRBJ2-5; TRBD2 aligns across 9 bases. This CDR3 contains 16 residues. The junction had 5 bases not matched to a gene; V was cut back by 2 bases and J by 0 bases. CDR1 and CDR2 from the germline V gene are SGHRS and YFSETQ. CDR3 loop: CASSFPAGGNQETQYF. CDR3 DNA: TGCGCCAGCAGCTTTCCCGCGGGGGGGAACCAAGAGACCCAGTACTTC.

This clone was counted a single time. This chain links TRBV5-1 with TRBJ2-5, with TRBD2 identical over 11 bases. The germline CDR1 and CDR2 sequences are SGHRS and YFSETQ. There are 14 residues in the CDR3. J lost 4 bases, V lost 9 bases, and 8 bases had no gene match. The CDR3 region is CATEPGTSGETQYF. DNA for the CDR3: TGCGCCACAGAACCCGGGACTAGCGGAGAGACCCAGTACTTC.

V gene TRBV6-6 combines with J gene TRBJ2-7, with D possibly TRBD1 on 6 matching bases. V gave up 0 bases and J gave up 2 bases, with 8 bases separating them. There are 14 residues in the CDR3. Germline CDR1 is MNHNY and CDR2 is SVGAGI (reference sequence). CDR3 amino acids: CASSYSRGTYEQYF. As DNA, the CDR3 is TGTGCCAGCAGTTACTCTAGGGGGACCTACGAGCAGTACTTC.

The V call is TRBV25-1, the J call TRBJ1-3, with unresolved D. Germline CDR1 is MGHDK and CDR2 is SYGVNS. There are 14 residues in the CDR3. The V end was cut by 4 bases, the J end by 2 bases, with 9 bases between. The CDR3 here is CASSVGGPGNTIYF. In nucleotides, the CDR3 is TGTGCCAGCAGTGTAGGAGGGCCTGGAAACACCATATATTTT. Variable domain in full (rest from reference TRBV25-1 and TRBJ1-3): EADIYQTPRYLVIGTGKKITLECSQTMGHDKMYWYQQDPGMELHLIHYSYGVNSTEKGDLSSESTVSRIRTEHFPLTLESARPSHTSQYLCASSVGGPGNTIYFGEGSWLTVV.

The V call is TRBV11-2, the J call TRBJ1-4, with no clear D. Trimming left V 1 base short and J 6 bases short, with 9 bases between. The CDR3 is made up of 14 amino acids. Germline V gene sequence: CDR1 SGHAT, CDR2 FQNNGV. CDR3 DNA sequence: TGTGCCAGCAGCTTAGTTTGGGGAGATGAAAAACTGTTTTTT. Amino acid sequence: CASSLVWGDEKLFF.

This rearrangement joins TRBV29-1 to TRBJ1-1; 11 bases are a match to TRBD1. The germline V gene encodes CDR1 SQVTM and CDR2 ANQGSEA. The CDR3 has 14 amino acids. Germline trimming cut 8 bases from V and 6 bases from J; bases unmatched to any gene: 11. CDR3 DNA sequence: TGCAGCACTTCCGTTCAGGGACAGGGGGCTGAAGCTTTCTTT. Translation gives CSTSVQGQGAEAFF. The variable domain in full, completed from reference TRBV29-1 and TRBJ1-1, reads SAVISQKPSRDICQRGTSLTIQCQVDSQVTMMFWYRQQPGQSLTLIATANQGSEATYESGFVIDKFPISRPNLTFSTLTVSNMSPEDSSIYLCSTSVQGQGAEAFFGQGTRLTVV.

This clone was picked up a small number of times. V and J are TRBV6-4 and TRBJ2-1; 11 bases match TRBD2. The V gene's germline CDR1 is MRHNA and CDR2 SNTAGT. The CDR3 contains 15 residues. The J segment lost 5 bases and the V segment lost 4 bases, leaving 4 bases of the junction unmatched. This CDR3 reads CASSATTSGDNEQFF. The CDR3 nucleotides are TGTGCCAGCAGTGCGACGACTAGCGGGGACAATGAGCAGTTCTTC.

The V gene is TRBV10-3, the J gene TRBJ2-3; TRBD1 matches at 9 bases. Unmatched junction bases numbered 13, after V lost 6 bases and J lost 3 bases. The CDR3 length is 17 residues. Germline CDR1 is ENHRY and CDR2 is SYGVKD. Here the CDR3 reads CAIRSGIGTGSTDTQYF. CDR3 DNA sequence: TGTGCCATCAGGTCGGGGATCGGGACAGGGTCAACAGATACGCAGTATTTT.